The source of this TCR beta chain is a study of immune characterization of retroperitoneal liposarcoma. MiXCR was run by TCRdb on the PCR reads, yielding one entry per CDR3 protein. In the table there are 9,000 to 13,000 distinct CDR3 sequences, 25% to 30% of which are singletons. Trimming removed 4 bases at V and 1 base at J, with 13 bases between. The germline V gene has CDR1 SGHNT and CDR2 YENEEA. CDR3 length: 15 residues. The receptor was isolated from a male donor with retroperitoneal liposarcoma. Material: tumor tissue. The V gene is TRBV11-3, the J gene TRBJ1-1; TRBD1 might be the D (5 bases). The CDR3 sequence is CASSSRVGTNTEAFF. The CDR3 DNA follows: TGTGCCAGCAGCTCTAGGGTTGGGACGAACACTGAAGCTTTCTTT.